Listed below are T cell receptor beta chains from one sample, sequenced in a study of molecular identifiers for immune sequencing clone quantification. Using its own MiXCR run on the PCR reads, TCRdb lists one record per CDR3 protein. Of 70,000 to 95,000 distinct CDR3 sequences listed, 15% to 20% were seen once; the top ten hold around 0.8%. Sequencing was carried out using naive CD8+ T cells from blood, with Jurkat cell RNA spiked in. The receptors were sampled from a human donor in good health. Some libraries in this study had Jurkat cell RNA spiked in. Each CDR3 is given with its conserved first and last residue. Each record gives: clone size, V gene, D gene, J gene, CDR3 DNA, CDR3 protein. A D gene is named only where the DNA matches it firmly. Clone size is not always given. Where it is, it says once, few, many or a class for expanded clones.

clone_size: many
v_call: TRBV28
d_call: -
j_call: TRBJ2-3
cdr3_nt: TGTGCCAGCAGCCCTGGCGGGACCCCCACAGATACGCAGTATTTT
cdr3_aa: CASSPGGTPTDTQYF

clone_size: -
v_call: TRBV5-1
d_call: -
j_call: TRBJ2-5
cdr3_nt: TGCGCCAGCACCCCGAGGGGGGGCGTGCCAGAGACCCAGTACTTC
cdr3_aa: CASTPRGGVPETQYF

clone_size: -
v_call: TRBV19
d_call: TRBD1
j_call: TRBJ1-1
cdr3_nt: TGTGCCGGTAGTCAGACAGGGGTCATGAACACTGAAGCTTTCTTT
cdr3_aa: CAGSQTGVMNTEAFF

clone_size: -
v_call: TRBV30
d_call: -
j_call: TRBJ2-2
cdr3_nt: TGTGCCTGGAGGGGGCCTTCTGACACCGGGGAGCTGTTTTTT
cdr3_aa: CAWRGPSDTGELFF

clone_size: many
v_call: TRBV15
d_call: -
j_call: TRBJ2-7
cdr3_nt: TGTGCCACCAGCAGGGGTACCAGGTACGAGCAGTACTTC
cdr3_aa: CATSRGTRYEQYF

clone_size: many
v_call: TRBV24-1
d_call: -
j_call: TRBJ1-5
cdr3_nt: TGTGCCACCAGTGATTTATGGGGGGATCAGCCCCAGCATTTT
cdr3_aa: CATSDLWGDQPQHF

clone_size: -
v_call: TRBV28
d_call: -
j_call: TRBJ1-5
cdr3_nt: TGTGCCAGCAGTTTGTGGGACCGAAGGACAGTCTATCAGCCCCAGCATTTT
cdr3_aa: CASSLWDRRTVYQPQHF

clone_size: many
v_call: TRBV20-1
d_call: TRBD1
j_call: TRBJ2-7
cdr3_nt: TGCAGTGCTACGGACAGGCCCTCCTACGAGCAGTACTTC
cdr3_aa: CSATDRPSYEQYF

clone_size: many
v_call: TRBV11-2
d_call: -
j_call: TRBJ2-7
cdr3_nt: TGTGCCAGCAGCTTAGAAGGGGCCTCCTACGAGCAGTACTTC
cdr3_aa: CASSLEGASYEQYF

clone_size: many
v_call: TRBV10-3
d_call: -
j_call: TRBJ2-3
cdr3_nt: TGTGCCATCAGTGCACGGGACTCGAGCACAGATACGCAGTATTTT
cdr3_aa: CAISARDSSTDTQYF

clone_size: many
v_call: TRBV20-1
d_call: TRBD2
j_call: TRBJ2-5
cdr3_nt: TGCAGTACTGCGCTAGCGGGGGGCCAACAAGAGACCCAGTACTTC
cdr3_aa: CSTALAGGQQETQYF

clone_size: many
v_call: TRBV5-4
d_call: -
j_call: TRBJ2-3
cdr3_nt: TGTGCCAGCAGCTTGGCCGAGTTATATGGTACAGATACGCAGTATTTT
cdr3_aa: CASSLAELYGTDTQYF

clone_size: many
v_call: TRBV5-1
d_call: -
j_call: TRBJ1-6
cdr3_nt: TGCGCCAGCCGGTTAGGGTCGGAATCACCCCTCCACTTT
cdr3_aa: CASRLGSESPLHF

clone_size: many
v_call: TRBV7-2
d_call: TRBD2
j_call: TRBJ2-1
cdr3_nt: TGTGCCAGCAGCTTATTTAGCGGGAGTTTATATGAGCAGTTCTTC
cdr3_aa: CASSLFSGSLYEQFF

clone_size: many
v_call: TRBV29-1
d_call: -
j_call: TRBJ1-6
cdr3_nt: TGCAGCGTTGAAGGGGCACGCTCCTATAATTCACCCCTCCACTTT
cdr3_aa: CSVEGARSYNSPLHF

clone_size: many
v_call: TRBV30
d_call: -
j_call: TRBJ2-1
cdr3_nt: TGTGCCTGGAGCGAGGGATGGGATGAGCAGTTCTTC
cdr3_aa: CAWSEGWDEQFF

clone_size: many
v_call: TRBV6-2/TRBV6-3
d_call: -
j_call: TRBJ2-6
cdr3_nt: TGTGCCAGCAGTTACCCCAACACGGTGTGGGCCAACGTCCTGACTTTC
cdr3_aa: CASSYPNTVWANVLTF

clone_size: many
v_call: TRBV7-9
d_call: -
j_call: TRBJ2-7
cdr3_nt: TGTGCCAGCAGCCCCGGCCTGGGAGGTTCTCCCTACGAGCAGTACTTC
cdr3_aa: CASSPGLGGSPYEQYF

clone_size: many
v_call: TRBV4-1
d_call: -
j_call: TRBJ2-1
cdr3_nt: TGCGCCAGCAGCCAAGCTAGTTCTACCTACAATGAGCAGTTCTTC
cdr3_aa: CASSQASSTYNEQFF

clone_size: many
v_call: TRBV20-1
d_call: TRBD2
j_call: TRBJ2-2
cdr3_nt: TGCAGTGCTAGAGGAGAGCCGAGACTAGCTACGAACACCGGGGAGCTGTTTTTT
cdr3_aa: CSARGEPRLATNTGELFF

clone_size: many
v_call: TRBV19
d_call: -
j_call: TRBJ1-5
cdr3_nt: TGTGCCAGTAGTATAATGGGCCCAACCCAAACAAATCAGCCCCAGCATTTT
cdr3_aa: CASSIMGPTQTNQPQHF

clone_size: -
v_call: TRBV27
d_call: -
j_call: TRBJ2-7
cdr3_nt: TGTGCCGGCAGCCCATCCGGTGGGTACGAGCAGTACTTC
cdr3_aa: CAGSPSGGYEQYF

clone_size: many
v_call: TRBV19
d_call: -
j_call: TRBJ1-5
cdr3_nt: TGTGCCAGTAGTATATTGGCAGTTAGCAATCAGCCCCAGCATTTT
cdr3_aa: CASSILAVSNQPQHF

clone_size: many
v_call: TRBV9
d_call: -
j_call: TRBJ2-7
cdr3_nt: TGTGCCAGCAGCGCAAGTAGCAGCTCCTACGAGCAGTACTTC
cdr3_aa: CASSASSSSYEQYF

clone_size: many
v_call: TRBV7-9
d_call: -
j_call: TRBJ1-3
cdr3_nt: TGTGCCAGCAGCACAGAAAGAAACACCATATATTTT
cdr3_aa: CASSTERNTIYF

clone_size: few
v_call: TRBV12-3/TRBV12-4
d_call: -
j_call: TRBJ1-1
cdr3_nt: TGTGCCAGCAGTTCCTCGGGCACCCCGAATAAAGCTTTCTTT
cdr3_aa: CASSSSGTPNKAFF

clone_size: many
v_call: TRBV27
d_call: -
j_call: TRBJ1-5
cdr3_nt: TGTGCCAGCAGTATATACAATCAGCCCCAGCATTTT
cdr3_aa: CASSIYNQPQHF

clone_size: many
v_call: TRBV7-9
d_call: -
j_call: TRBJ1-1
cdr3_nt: TGTGCCAGCAGCTTGCCGCCGGGAGGGAAGGACACTGAAGCTTTCTTT
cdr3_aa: CASSLPPGGKDTEAFF

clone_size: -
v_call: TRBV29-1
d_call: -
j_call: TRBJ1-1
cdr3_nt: TGCAGCGTTGAAATCCGGGGGCGGGACACTGAAGCTTTCTTT
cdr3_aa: CSVEIRGRDTEAFF

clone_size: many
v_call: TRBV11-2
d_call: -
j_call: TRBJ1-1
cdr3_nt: TGTGCCAGCAGCACCCCGGCCGGGGAACAAGCTTTCTTT
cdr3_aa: CASSTPAGEQAFF

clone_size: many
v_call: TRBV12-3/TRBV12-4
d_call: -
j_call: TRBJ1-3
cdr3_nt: TGTGCCAGCAGAATAATCTCTGGAAACACCATATATTTT
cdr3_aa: CASRIISGNTIYF

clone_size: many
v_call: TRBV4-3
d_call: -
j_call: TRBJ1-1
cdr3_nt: TGCGCCAGCAGCCAAGACAGGGCCCCAAACACTGAAGCTTTCTTT
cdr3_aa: CASSQDRAPNTEAFF

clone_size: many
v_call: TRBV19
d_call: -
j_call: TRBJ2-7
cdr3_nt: TGTGCCAGTAGTATTGGAGGGGGCAGCTCCTACGAGCAGTACTTC
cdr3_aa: CASSIGGGSSYEQYF

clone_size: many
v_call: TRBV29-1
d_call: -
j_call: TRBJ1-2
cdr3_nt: TGCAGCGTTGACAGCCTCTATGGCTACACCTTC
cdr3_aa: CSVDSLYGYTF

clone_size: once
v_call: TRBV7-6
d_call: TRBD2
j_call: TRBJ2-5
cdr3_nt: TGTGCCAGCAGCGGAGAGTCTAGCGGAGCAGAGACCCAGTACTTC
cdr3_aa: CASSGESSGAETQYF

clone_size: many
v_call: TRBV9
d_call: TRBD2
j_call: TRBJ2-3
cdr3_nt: TGTGCCAGCAGCGTAGGAGGGAGGGGTGCAGATACGCAGTATTTT
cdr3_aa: CASSVGGRGADTQYF

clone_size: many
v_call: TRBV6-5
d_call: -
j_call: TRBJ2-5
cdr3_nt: TGTGCCAGCAGAACAGCAGGGATTGAGACCCAGTACTTC
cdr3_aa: CASRTAGIETQYF

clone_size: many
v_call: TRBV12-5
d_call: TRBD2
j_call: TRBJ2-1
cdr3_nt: TGTGCTAGTGGTCCTGGACTAGCGGGATTGGGGAATGAGCAGTTCTTC
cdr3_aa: CASGPGLAGLGNEQFF

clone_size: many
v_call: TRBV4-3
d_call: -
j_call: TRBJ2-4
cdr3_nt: TGCGCCAGCAGCCAAGATTGGAGAGGCAAAAACATTCAGTACTTC
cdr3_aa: CASSQDWRGKNIQYF

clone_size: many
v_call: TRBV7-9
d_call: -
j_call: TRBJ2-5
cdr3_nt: TGTGCCAGCAGCCTCAGGGAAGAGACCCAGTACTTC
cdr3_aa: CASSLREETQYF

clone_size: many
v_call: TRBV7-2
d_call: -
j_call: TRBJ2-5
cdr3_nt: TGTGCCAGCAGCTTAGTCTGGGGGAACGGTTTTCCGGAGACCCAGTACTTC
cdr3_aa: CASSLVWGNGFPETQYF

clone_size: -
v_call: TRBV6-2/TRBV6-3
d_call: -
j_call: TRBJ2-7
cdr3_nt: TGTGCCAGCAGTTACGGGGGAAATACCTACGAGCAGTACTTC
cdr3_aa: CASSYGGNTYEQYF

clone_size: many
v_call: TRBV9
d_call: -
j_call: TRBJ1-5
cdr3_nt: TGTGCCAGCAGTGTGAATAGCAATCAGCCCCAGCATTTT
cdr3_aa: CASSVNSNQPQHF

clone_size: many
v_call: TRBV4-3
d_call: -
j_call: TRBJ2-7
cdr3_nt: TGCGCCAGCAGCCACTACCGGGCCGCGCAGTCCTACGAGCAGTACTTC
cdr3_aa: CASSHYRAAQSYEQYF

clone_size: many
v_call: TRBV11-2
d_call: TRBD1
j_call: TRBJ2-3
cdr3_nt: TGTGCCAGCAGCAACCGGGACAGGGAATCGGCAGATACGCAGTATTTT
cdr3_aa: CASSNRDRESADTQYF

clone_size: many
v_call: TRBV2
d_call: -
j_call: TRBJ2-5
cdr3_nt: TGTGCCAGCAGGATCAGGGGTTGGGGGCAAGAGACCCAGTACTTC
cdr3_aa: CASRIRGWGQETQYF